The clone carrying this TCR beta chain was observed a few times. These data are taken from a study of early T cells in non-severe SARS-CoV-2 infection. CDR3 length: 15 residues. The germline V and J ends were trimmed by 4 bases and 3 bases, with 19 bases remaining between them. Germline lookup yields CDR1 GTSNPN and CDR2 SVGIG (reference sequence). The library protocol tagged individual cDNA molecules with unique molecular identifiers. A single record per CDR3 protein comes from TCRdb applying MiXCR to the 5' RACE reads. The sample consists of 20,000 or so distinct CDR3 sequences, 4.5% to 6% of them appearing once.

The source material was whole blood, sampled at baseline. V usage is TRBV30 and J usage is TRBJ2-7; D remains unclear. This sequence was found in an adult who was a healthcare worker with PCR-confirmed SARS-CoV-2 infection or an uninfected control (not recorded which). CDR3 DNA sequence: TGTGCCTGGACGCCTCGAACCACTTTGAACTACGAGCAGTACTTC. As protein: CAWTPRTTLNYEQYF.